The 14 T cell receptor beta chains listed next were all sequenced from one sample in a study of blood T cell repertoires in COVID-19. The assay was immunoSEQ multiplex PCR, and TCRdb's table has in-frame clones only and misses some. This sample yields 75,000 to 95,000 clones, of which approximately 86% are seen a single time; 18% belongs to the top ten. Specimen: peripheral blood. These TCRs come from a man older than 75 with active or convalescent COVID-19.

The chain couples TRBV4-2 to TRBJ2-1; 10 nucleotides align to TRBD2. The CDR3 sequence is 18 residues long. V shed 1 base, J shed 9 bases, and the junction held 15 bases outside the gene matches. Germline V gene data show CDR1 as LGHNA and CDR2 as YNFKEQ. The CDR3, as DNA: TGTGCCAGCAGCCAAGTGTTCGGAGCGGGAGGGCCTCGGGGTGAGCAGTTCTTC. Translation gives CASSQVFGAGGPRGEQFF.

The genes are TRBV5-1 and TRBJ2-1; 9 bases line up with TRBD1. The trim removed 0 bases at V and 2 bases at J, leaving 3 bases unmatched. From germline, CDR1 is SGHRS and CDR2 YFSETQ. The CDR3 spans 16 residues. The CDR3 DNA reads as TGCGCCAGCAGCTTGGCCGGGACAGGGCCCTACAATGAGCAGTTCTTC. The encoded protein is CASSLAGTGPYNEQFF.

This chain links TRBV18 with TRBJ1-1; 7 bases fit TRBD1. The CDR3 contains 14 residues. CDR1 and CDR2 from the germline V gene are KGHSH and LQKENI. The trim removed 3 bases at V and 6 bases at J, leaving 7 bases unmatched. CDR3 bases: TGTGCCAGCTCACCTTCCGACAGGGTTGCTGAAGCTTTCTTT. As protein: CASSPSDRVAEAFF.

The CDR3 protein is CASSLEAGYGNTIYF. CDR3 in DNA: TGCGCCAGCAGCTTGGAGGCAGGGTATGGAAACACCATATATTTT. The chain has TRBV5-1 and TRBJ1-3; D is perhaps TRBD1 (5 bases). Trimming stripped 0 bases from V and 3 bases from J, with 10 bases between. The CDR3 totals 15 residues. Germline loops: CDR1 SGHRS, CDR2 YFSETQ.

The J gene is TRBJ1-3, the V gene TRBV4-1; D gene uncertain. The CDR3 consists of 16 residues. Germline V lookup: CDR1 MGHRA, CDR2 YSYEKL. V was clipped by 1 base and J by 0 bases, with 10 bases between them. CDR3 amino acids: CASSQVIQSSGNTIYF. The CDR3 bases are TGCGCCAGCAGCCAAGTAATCCAGTCCTCTGGAAACACCATATATTTT.

This clone was seen a single time. The V call is TRBV6-1, the J call TRBJ1-3; D is perhaps TRBD1 (5 bases). Germline V lookup: CDR1 MNHNS, CDR2 SASEGT. The CDR3 is made up of 18 amino acids. The ends were cut back, 4 bases at V and 0 bases at J, with 19 bases in the middle. CDR3 in amino acids: CASSARRGSLSSGNTIYF. CDR3 bases: TGTGCCAGCAGTGCTAGGAGGGGCTCCTTGAGCTCTGGAAACACCATATATTTT.

The genes are TRBV21-1 and TRBJ1-1; the DNA was not compared with TRBD1, the D call given in the table. TRBV21-1 is noted as a pseudogene. The CDR3 length is 18 residues. The chain's CDR3 is CASSKDDRGPKSLPEAFF. The CDR3 nucleotides are TGTGCCAGCAGCAAAGACGACAGGGGTCCTAAGTCCCTCCCTGAAGCTTTCTTT.

V usage is TRBV28 and J usage is TRBJ2-3, with TRBD2 identical over 8 bases. The V and J ends lost 5 bases and 7 bases, in that order; junction bases with no gene match: 11. The CDR3 is 15 amino acids. Germline loops: CDR1 MDHEN, CDR2 SYDVKM. The CDR3 spells CASSSTGGRMYTQYF. The CDR3 DNA is TGTGCCAGCAGTAGCACGGGGGGGCGGATGTATACGCAGTATTTT.

V usage is TRBV15 and J usage is TRBJ2-5, with unresolved D. In germline, CDR1 is LNHNV, CDR2 YYDKDF (reference sequence). The CDR3 is 13 amino acids. The V end lost 2 bases, the J end lost 3 bases, and 7 bases lay between the germline ends. CDR3 region: CATSRLYEETQYF. CDR3 nucleotide sequence: TGTGCCACCAGCAGACTATACGAAGAGACCCAGTACTTC.

J is TRBJ1-1 and V is TRBV14; D uncertain. The CDR3 loop spans 13 amino acids. V was shortened by 5 bases and J by 11 bases, with 18 bases between the two germline ends. Germline CDR1 SGHDN, CDR2 FVKESK. The chain's CDR3 is CASSSPVTREAFF. In nucleotides, the CDR3 is TGTGCCAGCAGCTCCCCGGTCACCCGCGAGGCTTTCTTT.

The chain recombines TRBV30 with TRBJ2-3, with 7 bases fitting TRBD2. CDR1 is GTSNPN and CDR2 is SVGIG in the germline V gene (reference sequence). V was pared by 4 bases and J by 0 bases, with 4 bases of the junction left unmatched. This CDR3 has 14 amino acids. The CDR3 loop is CAWNSGLSTDTQYF. The CDR3 nucleotides are TGTGCCTGGAATAGCGGGCTCAGCACAGATACGCAGTATTTT.

This clone was seen a few times. This rearrangement joins TRBV7-2 to TRBJ1-6, with D unclear. Per germline, CDR1 SGHTA and CDR2 FQGNSA. This CDR3 contains 15 residues. The germline V and J ends were trimmed by 0 bases and 9 bases, with 12 bases remaining between them. Here the CDR3 DNA reads TGTGCCAGCAGCTTAGCGCTCGGGGAGGGTTCACCCCTCCACTTT. As protein: CASSLALGEGSPLHF.

The rearrangement links TRBV5-1 to TRBJ1-3, with 7 bases aligning to TRBD1. In germline, CDR1 is SGHRS, CDR2 YFSETQ. The CDR3 runs to 16 residues. Trimming at V came to 0 bases and at J to 2 bases, leaving 5 bases not matched to a gene. CDR3 sequence (DNA): TGCGCCAGCAGCTTGGGGGTTCAGGGGGCTGGAAACACCATATATTTT. The encoded protein is CASSLGVQGAGNTIYF.

The CDR3 region is CASSSGGLGTGSGNTIYF. DNA of the CDR3: TGCGCCAGCAGCTCCGGGGGGCTGGGCACAGGCTCTGGAAACACCATATATTTT. The rearrangement joins TRBV5-1 to TRBJ1-3; a possible D gene is TRBD1 (6 bases). Germline CDR1 and CDR2: SGHRS and YFSETQ. The V end was cut by 3 bases, the J end by 0 bases, with 19 bases between. This CDR3 contains 18 residues.